A few counts support the clone carrying this T cell receptor beta chain. Its specificity is unknown. One entry per CDR3 protein, called by TCRdb with MiXCR from the reads. Here the sample spans fewer than 250,000 distinct CDR3 sequences, over 20% being singletons. This specimen comes from a study of T cell repertoires in cytomegalovirus infection. As for the study in general: Both CMV infection and a matching HLA type were indicated by public TCR beta signatures.

General study results and limits: CMV carriers with the relevant HLA were identified by cumulative public TCR beta family frequency. Clonotypes of TCR beta that were HLA-C-restricted and CMV-specific dominated the ex vivo response.

The sequence derives from a human donor in good health (CMV status not recorded). Some clones in this sample may be carry-over from other donors' samples. Sequenced sample: CD8+ T cells from PBMCs.

CDR3 region: CASSRYGGGPQETQYF. The DNA for the CDR3 is TGCGCCAGCAGCCGTTATGGCGGGGGGCCGCAAGAGACCCAGTACTTC. V and J are TRBV5-1 and TRBJ2-5; 8 bases align to TRBD2. CDR1 and CDR2 (germline): SGHRS, YFSETQ. Germline trimming cut 4 bases from V and 2 bases from J; bases unmatched to any gene: 10. This CDR3 has 16 amino acids. The full variable domain, its missing parts supplied by reference TRBV5-1 and TRBJ2-5, is KAGVTQTPRYLIKTRGQQVTLSCSPISGHRSVSWYQQTPGQGLQFLFEYFSETQRNKGNFPGRFSGRQFSNSRSEMNVSTLELGDSALYLCASSRYGGGPQETQYFGPGTRLLVL.